Listed below are T cell receptor beta chains from one sample, sequenced in a study of beta chain features in type 1 diabetes. The repertoire was sequenced with immunoSEQ multiplex PCR; TCRdb's copy has only in-frame clones and lacks some. The sample contains tens of thousands of clones, about a third of which appear only once. Sequenced: stem cell memory CD4+ T cells from blood. These TCRs come from a woman aged 18-29 years in good health. Both conserved end residues are part of each CDR3. Fields, in order: V gene, clone size, J gene, D gene, CDR3 length, CDR3 DNA, CDR3 protein. D genes are given only for firm matches. Expanded clones get a size class; other rows say once, few or many, or leave the size out.

>TRBV19|.|TRBJ2-3|TRBD2|16
TGTGCCAGTAGCCTCCAGGGCGCGGGAGATGGGGATACGCAGTATTTT
CASSLQGAGDGDTQYF
>TRBV30|many|TRBJ2-5|TRBD1|13
TGTGCCGGGGGACAGGGCCAAGCTAGGACCCAGTACTTC
CAGGQGQARTQYF
>TRBV6-5|few|TRBJ2-2|.|12
TGTGCCAGCAGTTCAGATATCGGGGAGCTGTTTTTT
CASSSDIGELFF
>TRBV4-1|few|TRBJ1-6|TRBD1|16
TGCGCCAGCAGCCGGGACAGGGTGGAAAATAATTCACCCCTCCACTTT
CASSRDRVENNSPLHF
>TRBV7-2|.|TRBJ2-7|.|13
TGTGCCAGCACCGTAGTGAGCTCCTACGAGCAGTACTTC
CASTVVSSYEQYF
>TRBV7-9|.|TRBJ1-1|.|14
TGTGCCAGCAGCTTAGACCGGTTGAGCACTGAAGCTTTCTTT
CASSLDRLSTEAFF
>TRBV13|.|TRBJ2-2|.|13
TGTGCCAGCAGCGATCGGGGATTCGGGGAGCTGTTTTTT
CASSDRGFGELFF
>TRBV18|once|TRBJ2-2|.|15
TGTGCCAGCTCACCGTTACAGGTGAACACCGGGGAGCTGTTTTTT
CASSPLQVNTGELFF
>TRBV11-3|.|TRBJ2-1|TRBD2|16
TGTGCCAGCAGATGGACTAGCGGGAGCTCCTACAATGAGCAGTTCTTC
CASRWTSGSSYNEQFF
>TRBV10-3|few|TRBJ1-1|.|13
TGTGCCATCAGTAAGACAGGGAACACTGAAGCTTTCTTT
CAISKTGNTEAFF
>TRBV28|.|TRBJ1-1|.|12
TGTGCCAGCAGTTCACAGGGAACTGAAGCTTTCTTT
CASSSQGTEAFF
>TRBV4-1|.|TRBJ2-1|TRBD2|17
TGCGCCAGCAGCCAAGATTTTCGGGACTACCCTTACAATGAGCAGTTCTTC
CASSQDFRDYPYNEQFF
>TRBV5-1|.|TRBJ2-2|TRBD1|15
TGCGCCAGCAGTGATGGGACAGTTGGTGCCGGGGAGCTGTTTTTT
CASSDGTVGAGELFF
>TRBV29-1|few|TRBJ2-3|TRBD2|13
TGCAGCGCCCGACTAGCGAGCACAGATACGCAGTATTTT
CSARLASTDTQYF
>TRBV18|.|TRBJ2-2|.|16
TGTGCCAGCTCACCCGAGAGAGTCCCGAACACCGGGGAGCTGTTTTTT
CASSPERVPNTGELFF
>TRBV6-5|.|TRBJ2-1|.|12
TGTGCCAGCAGTTACGGTGGGAGTGAGCAGTTCTTC
CASSYGGSEQFF
>TRBV11-2|few|TRBJ2-5|TRBD2|13
TGTGCCAGCAGTTTCGGACTAGGCGAGACCCAGTACTTC
CASSFGLGETQYF
>TRBV19|.|TRBJ2-1|.|16
TGTGCCAGTAGTATCCAAGCGGTGGATCCCTACAATGAGCAGTTCTTC
CASSIQAVDPYNEQFF
>TRBV7-9|few|TRBJ1-3|.|16
TGTGCCAGCAGCTTAGCCGGTAGCACTCGGAGAAACACCATATATTTT
CASSLAGSTRRNTIYF
>TRBV4-3|.|TRBJ1-2|.|16
TGCGCCAGCAGCCAAGATTTCACAGGGAATAACTATGGCTACACCTTC
CASSQDFTGNNYGYTF
>TRBV30|few|TRBJ2-6|TRBD2|16
TGTGCCTGGAGTGGCGGGAGATACTCTGGGGCCAACGTCCTGACTTTC
CAWSGGRYSGANVLTF
>TRBV11-3|.|TRBJ2-5|TRBD1|14
TGTGCCAGCAGCCCTCGACAGGGGCAAGAGACCCAGTACTTC
CASSPRQGQETQYF
>TRBV14|few|TRBJ2-3|.|16
TGTGCCAGCAGCCAAAGGGGACTCGTGAACACAGATACGCAGTATTTT
CASSQRGLVNTDTQYF
>TRBV6-1|.|TRBJ1-5|.|14
TGTGCCAGCAGTGAGAGGTGGGTGGGTCAGCCCCAGCATTTT
CASSERWVGQPQHF
>TRBV7-3|.|TRBJ2-3|.|16
TGTGCCAGCAGCTCCTCCGGGACTTTTAGCACAGATACGCAGTATTTT
CASSSSGTFSTDTQYF
>TRBV18|few|TRBJ2-1|.|15
TGTGCCAGCTCACCATTAATGGACAGCAGGGATGAGCAGTTCTTC
CASSPLMDSRDEQFF
>TRBV18|.|TRBJ2-6|TRBD1|19
TGTGCCAGCTCACCGGGACAGGGTGGGACCCCCAAGGGGGCCAACGTCCTGACTTTC
CASSPGQGGTPKGANVLTF
>TRBV29-1|few|TRBJ2-7|TRBD1|15
TGCAGCGTTGATGCAGGACAGGGGCTTTCCTACGAGCAGTACTTC
CSVDAGQGLSYEQYF
>TRBV19|.|TRBJ2-4|TRBD2|15
TGTGCCACTAAATTAGCGGGAGGCTTGAGAAACATTCAGTACTTC
CATKLAGGLRNIQYF
>TRBV5-1|.|TRBJ2-1|.|14
TGCGCCAGCACCAGGAGGGACTCCTACAATGAGCAGTTCTTC
CASTRRDSYNEQFF
>TRBV15|.|TRBJ2-7|TRBD1|15
TGTGCCACCAGCAGAGGTGGGACAGGGGCCTACGAGCAGTACTTC
CATSRGGTGAYEQYF
>TRBV6-5|once|TRBJ2-1|.|16
TGTGCCAGCAGTTACCGCGGGGCAGGGTTGTACATTGAGCAGTTCTTC
CASSYRGAGLYIEQFF
>TRBV28|few|TRBJ2-7|.|14
TGTGCCAGCAGTTCAACAGGCCTCGCCTACGAGCAGTACTTC
CASSSTGLAYEQYF
>TRBV7-9|.|TRBJ1-5|.|13
TGTGCCAGCAGCTCAATACAGGGACAGCCCCAGCATTTT
CASSSIQGQPQHF
>TRBV18|.|TRBJ1-1|.|21
TGTGCCAGCTCACTCCTCCGACCATTCAGTCGGGCAGGGGCGTTTAGCACTGAAGCTTTCTTT
CASSLLRPFSRAGAFSTEAFF
>TRBV29-1|few|TRBJ1-5|TRBD1|13
TGCAGCGTGGAAACAGGGGGGAATCAGCCCCAGCATTTT
CSVETGGNQPQHF
>TRBV7-6|.|TRBJ1-2|.|14
TGTGCCAGCAGCTTAGACCAGGGATCTAGAGGCTACACCTTC
CASSLDQGSRGYTF
>TRBV11-3|few|TRBJ2-2|TRBD1|13
TGTGCCAGCAGCTGGACAGGGACCGGGGAGCTGTTTTTT
CASSWTGTGELFF
>TRBV21-1|.|TRBJ2-1|.|14
TGTGCCAGCAGCAAAGCGATTGGGCGTAATGAGCAGTTCTTC
CASSKAIGRNEQFF
>TRBV7-9|.|TRBJ1-2|.|14
TGTGCCAGCAGCTTAGCGCGCGTACCCTATGGCTACACCTTC
CASSLARVPYGYTF
>TRBV5-1|few|TRBJ2-3|.|18
TGCGCCAGCGCGTCCCCTCCATCAGGGGCTCCTAGCACAGATACGCAGTATTTT
CASASPPSGAPSTDTQYF
>TRBV18|few|TRBJ1-1|TRBD1|14
TGTGCCAGCGCCTGGACAGGAGAAGGTACTGAAGCTTTCTTT
CASAWTGEGTEAFF
>TRBV9|.|TRBJ2-1|TRBD2|16
TGTGCCAGCAGCGTAGTGGCGGGGGGACTGTACAATGAGCAGTTCTTC
CASSVVAGGLYNEQFF
>TRBV12-5|.|TRBJ2-3|TRBD1|17
TGTGCTAGTGGTCCGACATTCGGGACAGGGAGCACAGATACGCAGTATTTT
CASGPTFGTGSTDTQYF
>TRBV30|.|TRBJ2-1|TRBD2|17
TGTGCCTGGAGTCCCTCGGGACTAGCGGGAGGGGGGTATGAGCAGTTCTTC
CAWSPSGLAGGGYEQFF
>TRBV14|.|TRBJ1-1|.|13
TGTGCCAGCAGCCAACAGGGTGTTACTGAAGCTTTCTTT
CASSQQGVTEAFF